Listed here are 30 T cell receptor delta chains from one sample, sequenced in a study of Vδ1+ human thymocytes. Study-wide results and limits: Thymic TRG and TRD repertoires appeared highly polyclonal, with Gaussian CDR3 length distributions.

Their recognized antigens are unknown. RNA was extracted from the cells and then reverse transcribed. Multiplex PCR used pooled V-gene forward primers and a constant-region reverse primer to amplify CDR3s. TCRdb ran CATT on the multiplex PCR reads. The sample lists more than 45,000 delta-chain clones; about 16% were seen once. Sequenced input: Vdelta1+ gamma-delta thymocytes from the thymus. As for subset: FACS-sorted CD3+ TCRalphabeta- TCRVdelta1+ TCRVdelta2- thymocytes. These receptors were collected from a girl less than two years old who had congenital heart surgery.

This clone has a handful of counts. The V gene is TRDV1, the J gene TRDJ1, with 9 bases lining up with TRDD3. The CDR3 loop spans 22 amino acids. V lost 4 bases to trimming and J lost 4 bases; unmatched junction nucleotides: 28. Germline V gives CDR1 TSWWSYY, CDR2 QGS. CDR3 sequence: CALGVSTPFQTGGPSSIDKLIF. CDR3 sequence (DNA): TGTGCTCTTGGGGTTTCTACTCCCTTTCAAACTGGGGGACCCTCCTCAATCGATAAACTCATCTTT.

V gene TRAV29/DV5 combines with J gene TRDJ1; TRDD3 agrees at 8 bases. The CDR3 consists of 17 residues. CDR1 and CDR2 from the germline V gene are NSMFDY and ISSIKDK. CDR3 nucleotides: TGTGCGGCCCCCTTGGTACTGGGGGCGCCGTACACCGATAAACTCATCTTT. Translation gives CAAPLVLGAPYTDKLIF.

This clone has a handful of counts. The rearrangement links TRDV2 to TRDJ1, with 13 bases fitting TRDD3. V lost 0 bases to trimming and J lost 4 bases; unmatched junction nucleotides: 7. Germline CDR1 is GEAIGNYY and CDR2 is EKD. CDR3 length: 17 amino acids. The CDR3: CACDTPKTGGYDDKLIF. Written as DNA, the CDR3 is TGTGCCTGTGACACCCCTAAAACTGGGGGATACGACGATAAACTCATCTTT.

This clone was seen only a few times. The chain is built from TRDV1 and TRDJ1; TRDD3 matches 7 bases. After removal of 0 bases from V and 0 bases from J, the junction contained 34 bases not matched to a gene. The CDR3 is made up of 26 amino acids. In germline, CDR1 is TSWWSYY, CDR2 QGS. CDR3 sequence (DNA): TGTGCTCTTGGGGAACTCGACACTTCTCCTCTGCTACTGGGGCGCCGAGCTCCCTCTTACACCGATAAACTCATCTTT. Translated: CALGELDTSPLLLGRRAPSYTDKLIF.

This clone has just a few counts. The chain recombines TRDV1 with TRDJ1, with 8 bases matching TRDD2. CDR1 TSWWSYY and CDR2 QGS come from the germline V gene. The junction had 25 bases not matched to a gene; V was cut back by 4 bases and J by 0 bases. The CDR3 covers 22 residues. The CDR3 DNA sequence: TGTGCTCTTGGGGGGCGCCGCCCCTTCCTAGAGGGGCTGGGAGGGTACACCGATAAACTCATCTTT. Its protein is CALGGRRPFLEGLGGYTDKLIF.

The chain links TRDV1 to TRDJ1; 8 positions agree with TRDD3. V lost 2 bases and J lost 0; bases outside the gene matches: 17. The CDR3 is 20 amino acids. Germline V lookup: CDR1 TSWWSYY, CDR2 QGS. Here the CDR3 DNA reads TGTGCTCTTGGGGAAAAGGGGGTTCTTACTGGGGGTCAGTACACCGATAAACTCATCTTT. Translated, it gives CALGEKGVLTGGQYTDKLIF.

This clone was detected a few times. The chain joins TRAV29/DV5 to TRDJ1, with 8 nucleotides matching TRDD3. From germline, CDR1 is NSMFDY and CDR2 ISSIKDK. The CDR3 has 18 residues. The trim removed 1 base at V and 0 bases at J, leaving 14 bases unmatched. The CDR3 sequence is CAASLFWGKLGDTDKLIF. CDR3 DNA: TGTGCAGCAAGCTTGTTCTGGGGGAAGTTAGGGGACACCGATAAACTCATCTTT.

This clone was found a few times. The V and J genes are TRDV1 and TRDJ1; 11 bases are a match to TRDD3. Germline V gene sequence: CDR1 TSWWSYY, CDR2 QGS. The ends lost 0 bases at V and 0 bases at J; junction bases unmatched: 9. CDR3 length equals 19 residues. In DNA form, the CDR3 reads TGTGCTCTTGGGGAACTTCCGTGGGGGATACGCCAGTACACCGATAAACTCATCTTT. It codes for CALGELPWGIRQYTDKLIF.

A few counts support this clone. This chain connects TRDV1 to TRDJ1, with D possibly matching TRDD3 (6 bases). The CDR3 spans 22 residues. Germline CDR1 TSWWSYY, CDR2 QGS. V was trimmed by 2 bases and J by 0 bases, leaving 31 bases between them. The CDR3, as DNA: TGTGCTCTTGGGGAAAGTTGCGGCCCGGCCCATGGGGGTCTAGAGTACACCGATAAACTCATCTTT. This translates into CALGESCGPAHGGLEYTDKLIF.

This clone was found a few times. The chain is built from TRDV1 and TRDJ1, with D unclear. The CDR3 is made up of 15 amino acids. V shed 1 base and J shed 1 base, with 10 bases lying between them. Germline V lookup: CDR1 TSWWSYY, CDR2 QGS. CDR3 in amino acids: CALGERGAGTDKLIF. CDR3 bases: TGTGCTCTTGGGGAACGAGGTGCGGGCACCGATAAACTCATCTTT.

This clone was observed a handful of times. The rearrangement joins TRDV2 to TRDJ1; TRDD3 matches at 11 bases. Trimming took 9 bases from V and 9 from J; bases not matched to a gene: 11. CDR3 length: 13 residues. In germline, CDR1 is GEAIGNYY, CDR2 EKD. The CDR3 is CAPGGYCRDELIF. The CDR3 DNA follows: TGTGCCCCTGGGGGATACTGTAGGGATGAACTCATCTTT.

This clone was seen a few times. Because the CDR3's place on the DNA is in doubt, the DNA is left out and the CDR3 is given as listed by TCRdb. The V and J genes are TRAV29/DV5 and TRDJ1; the table assigns TRDD3, which was not confirmed against the DNA. Looked up from germline, CDR1 is NSMFDY and CDR2 is ISSIKDK. The CDR3 has 19 residues if both end residues are counted. This CDR3 reads CSVLLCSKLYWVRGDKLIF.

For this clone: It is unclear where the CDR3 begins or ends on the DNA, so no DNA is shown, and the CDR3 is as TCRdb lists it. This sequence joins TRAV29/DV5 and TRDJ1; TRDD3, the table's D call, lacks a check against the DNA. The germline gives CDR1 NSMFDY, CDR2 ISSIKDK. The CDR3 sequence runs 21 residues, both termini included. CDR3 region: CSVLLCSKRSWAGGYPHKLIF.

This clone was observed a few times. The chain recombines TRDV1 with TRDJ1; TRDD3 matches at 11 bases. The CDR3 consists of 18 residues. The germline V gene encodes CDR1 TSWWSYY and CDR2 QGS. Losses at the gene ends were 3 bases for V and 2 bases for J; bases not matched to a gene: 11. CDR3 sequence (DNA): TGTGCTCTTGGGGAGCCTCCTAACTGGGGGATAGAGACCGATAAACTCATCTTT. This encodes CALGEPPNWGIETDKLIF.

The V gene is TRDV1, the J gene TRDJ1; D is ambiguous. The CDR3 contains 14 residues. Trimming pared 4 bases from V and 7 bases from J, leaving 16 bases between. Germline CDR1 is TSWWSYY and CDR2 is QGS. The CDR3 DNA reads as TGTGCTCTTGGGGCCAAAAAAGGATGGGCTAAACTCATCTTT. It specifies CALGAKKGWAKLIF.

Only a few counts were recorded for this clone. The gene calls are TRDV2 and TRDJ1; 8 bases are a match to TRDD3. The CDR3 extends over 19 amino acids. Germline V lookup: CDR1 GEAIGNYY, CDR2 EKD. J gave up 0 bases and V 7 bases, and 21 bases lay outside the gene matches. CDR3 in DNA: TGTGCCTGCCTTTGTAGGCTCAAACTGGGGGGGAAGTACACCGATAAACTCATCTTT. Translation: CACLCRLKLGGKYTDKLIF.

This clone has a handful of counts. V and J are TRDV1 and TRDJ1; 9 bases are shared with TRDD3. The germline V gene has CDR1 TSWWSYY and CDR2 QGS. The length of the CDR3 is 18 residues. V dropped 5 bases and J dropped 0; count of bases not matched to a gene: 13. The CDR3 coding sequence is TGTGCTCTTGGGACATTCCCATTACTGGGGGAATACACCGATAAACTCATCTTT. Its protein product is CALGTFPLLGEYTDKLIF.

This clone was found a few times. The V and J genes are TRDV1 and TRDJ1; 9 bases line up with TRDD2. CDR1 is TSWWSYY and CDR2 is QGS in the germline V gene. The CDR3 is 19 amino acids. V gave up 4 bases and J gave up 0 bases; unmatched junction bases: 15. The CDR3 loop reads CALGASFLLVDTDTDKLIF. Here the CDR3 DNA reads TGTGCTCTTGGGGCTTCCTTCCTACTTGTGGATACGGACACCGATAAACTCATCTTT.

The chain uses TRDV1 and TRDJ1; weak D call: TRDD2 (7 bases). Germline CDR1 is TSWWSYY and CDR2 is QGS. This CDR3 is built from 18 residues. Trimming shortened V by 0 bases and J by 1 base, and 18 bases separated the two germline ends. In DNA, the CDR3 is TGTGCTCTTGGGGAACTCCACCTTCCTTCGATACGCACCGATAAACTCATCTTT. Translating it yields CALGELHLPSIRTDKLIF.

This clone is classed as medium-sized. This chain joins TRDV2 and TRDJ1; TRDD3 aligns across 12 bases. CDR3 length equals 21 residues. The trim removed 0 bases at V and 0 bases at J, leaving 16 bases unmatched. Germline V gene data show CDR1 as GEAIGNYY and CDR2 as EKD. The CDR3 DNA is TGTGCCTGTGACACCGAAGTACTGGGGGATACACAGGAGGGGAACACCGATAAACTCATCTTT. The encoded protein is CACDTEVLGDTQEGNTDKLIF.

This chain uses TRDV1 with TRDJ1; D remains ambiguous. The germline V and J ends were trimmed by 5 bases and 1 base, with 14 bases remaining between them. This CDR3 has 15 amino acids. Germline CDR1 and CDR2: TSWWSYY and QGS. CDR3 loop: CALGPPNGPTDKLIF. CDR3 nucleotides: TGTGCTCTTGGGCCACCAAACGGGCCCACCGATAAACTCATCTTT.

This clone was detected only a few times. This chain connects TRDV1 to TRDJ1, with 8 bases lining up with TRDD2. V shed 2 bases and J 11 bases; nucleotides not matched to a gene: 16. The germline V gene encodes CDR1 TSWWSYY and CDR2 QGS. This CDR3 is built from 16 residues. The CDR3 DNA reads TGTGCTCTTGGGGAAGCTCAAGCCCTTCCTAAAGACCGGCTCATCTTT. This codes for CALGEAQALPKDRLIF.

The chain recombines TRDV1 with TRDJ1; 13 bases align to TRDD3. V shed 3 bases, J shed 11 bases, and the junction held 24 bases outside the gene matches. The germline gives CDR1 TSWWSYY, CDR2 QGS. The CDR3 runs 20 residues. CDR3 loop: CALGDRSRPYWGIRPAELIF. CDR3 bases: TGTGCTCTTGGGGACAGATCTCGCCCGTACTGGGGGATACGCCCTGCGGAGCTCATCTTT.

The chain carries TRDV1 and TRDJ1; maybe TRDD2 (5 bases). This CDR3 has 19 amino acids. CDR1 and CDR2 from the germline V gene are TSWWSYY and QGS. V was cut by 0 bases and J by 2 bases, with 22 bases left in between. The chain's CDR3 is CALGELHGTLRAWTDKLIF. The CDR3 region has the DNA TGTGCTCTTGGGGAACTGCATGGGACCCTACGGGCGTGGACCGATAAACTCATCTTT.

This clone was seen a few times. At one end the junction does not follow the germline gene, possibly because of a read error. The chain combines TRDV1 with TRDJ1; 9 bases are a match to TRDD3. The V gene's germline CDR1 is TSWWSYY and CDR2 QGS. The CDR3 spans 22 residues. The CDR3 coding sequence is TGTGCTCTTGGGGAAGTCTCTTCCTGCCGCACTTTACTGGGGGAGTACACCGATGAACTCATCTTC. Residues: CALGEVSSCRTLLGEYTDELIF.

The genes are TRDV1 and TRDJ1; D gene ambiguous. Looked up from germline, CDR1 is TSWWSYY and CDR2 is QGS. This CDR3 is built from 19 residues. The germline V and J ends were trimmed by 0 bases and 1 base, with 21 bases remaining between them. For the CDR3, the DNA is TGTGCTCTTGGGGAACTCAGAGCGAACTCTAACTCCGGCACCGATAAACTCATCTTT. Translation: CALGELRANSNSGTDKLIF.

This clone was detected only a few times. V and J are TRDV1 and TRDJ1, with 9 bases identical to TRDD3. Unmatched junction bases numbered 20, after V lost 9 bases and J lost 0 bases. This CDR3 has 19 amino acids. Germline V gene data show CDR1 as TSWWSYY and CDR2 as QGS. CDR3 loop: CALGRSSGGYKGYTDKLIF. In DNA, the CDR3 is TGTGCTCTCGGCCGCTCCTCAGGGGGATACAAAGGGTACACCGATAAACTCATCTTT.

The table lists this clone with a few counts. The chain carries TRDV1 and TRDJ1; 8 bases match TRDD3. V shed 4 bases and J 2 bases; nucleotides not matched to a gene: 30. The CDR3 spans 23 residues. CDR1 TSWWSYY and CDR2 QGS come from the germline V gene. CDR3 protein: CALGVRHLYWGLTPFVGTDKLIF. The CDR3, as DNA: TGTGCTCTTGGGGTCCGCCACCTTTACTGGGGGCTAACCCCCTTTGTCGGGACCGATAAACTCATCTTT.

The gene calls are TRDV1 and TRDJ1; 9 bases fit TRDD3. The germline gives CDR1 TSWWSYY, CDR2 QGS. The CDR3 length is 25 residues. V dropped 2 bases and J dropped 1; count of bases not matched to a gene: 32. The CDR3 protein is CALGELPITMGDIVFFTGSTDKLIF. CDR3 bases: TGTGCTCTTGGGGAATTACCCATTACCATGGGGGATATAGTCTTTTTTACGGGCTCCACCGATAAACTCATCTTT.

The chain carries TRDV1 and TRDJ1, with 8 bases matching TRDD2. Germline loops: CDR1 TSWWSYY, CDR2 QGS. The V segment lost 3 bases and the J segment 2 bases; nucleotides outside the gene matches: 23. CDR3 length equals 21 residues. CDR3 DNA: TGTGCTCTTGGGGATACGGCTTCCTACGCTACTGGGTTGAGTGAAACCGATAAACTCATCTTT. It is translated as CALGDTASYATGLSETDKLIF.